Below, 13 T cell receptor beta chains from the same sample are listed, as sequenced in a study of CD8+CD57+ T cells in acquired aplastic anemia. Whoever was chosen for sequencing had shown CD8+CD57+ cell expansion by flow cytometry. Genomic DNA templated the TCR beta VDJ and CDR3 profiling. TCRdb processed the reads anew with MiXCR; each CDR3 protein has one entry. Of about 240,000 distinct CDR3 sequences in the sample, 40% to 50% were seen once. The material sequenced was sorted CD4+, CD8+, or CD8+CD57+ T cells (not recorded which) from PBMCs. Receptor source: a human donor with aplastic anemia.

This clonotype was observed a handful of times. This CDR3 is CASSFVRRGGSVFGAFF. DNA of the CDR3: TGTGCCAGCAGTTTTGTACGGAGGGGGGGTTCGGTTTTCGGAGCTTTCTTT. The rearrangement links TRBV27 to TRBJ1-1; perhaps TRBD1 as D (6 bases). The CDR3 totals 17 residues. V lost 3 bases to trimming and J lost 10 bases, with 27 bases between them. Germline V CDR1 and CDR2: MNHEY, SMNVEV (reference sequence).

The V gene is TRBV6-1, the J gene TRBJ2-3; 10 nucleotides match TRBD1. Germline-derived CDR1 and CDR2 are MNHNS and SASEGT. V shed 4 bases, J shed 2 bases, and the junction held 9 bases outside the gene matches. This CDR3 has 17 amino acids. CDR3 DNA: TGTGCCAGCAGTGTCCTCATCGGGACAGGGGACACAGATACGCAGTATTTT. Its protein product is CASSVLIGTGDTDTQYF.

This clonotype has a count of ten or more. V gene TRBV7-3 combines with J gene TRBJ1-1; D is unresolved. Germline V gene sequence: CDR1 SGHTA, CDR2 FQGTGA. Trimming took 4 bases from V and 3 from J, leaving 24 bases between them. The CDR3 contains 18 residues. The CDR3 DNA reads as TGTGCCAGCAGCTCCACAGTTGCAAGACATCCCCCATACACTGAAGCTTTCTTT. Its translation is CASSSTVARHPPYTEAFF.

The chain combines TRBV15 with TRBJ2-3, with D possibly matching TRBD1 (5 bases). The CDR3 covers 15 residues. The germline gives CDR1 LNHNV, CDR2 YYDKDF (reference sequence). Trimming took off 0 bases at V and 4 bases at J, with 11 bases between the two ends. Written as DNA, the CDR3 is TGTGCCACCAGCAGAGAGCGTTCAGGGTCAGATACGCAGTATTTT. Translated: CATSRERSGSDTQYF.

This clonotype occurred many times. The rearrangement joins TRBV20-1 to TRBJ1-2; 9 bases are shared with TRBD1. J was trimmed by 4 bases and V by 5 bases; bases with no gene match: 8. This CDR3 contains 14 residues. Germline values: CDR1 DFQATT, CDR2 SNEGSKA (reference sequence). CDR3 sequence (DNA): TGCAGTGCTTTGGGACAGGGTCTCGGCTATGGCTACACCTTC. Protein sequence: CSALGQGLGYGYTF.

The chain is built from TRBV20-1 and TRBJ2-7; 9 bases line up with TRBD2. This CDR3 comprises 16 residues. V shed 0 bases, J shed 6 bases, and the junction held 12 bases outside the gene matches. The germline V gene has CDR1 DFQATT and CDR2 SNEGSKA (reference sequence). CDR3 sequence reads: CSARDPSTSGSIEQYF. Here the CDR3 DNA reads TGCAGTGCTAGAGACCCCTCGACTAGCGGATCGATCGAGCAGTACTTC.

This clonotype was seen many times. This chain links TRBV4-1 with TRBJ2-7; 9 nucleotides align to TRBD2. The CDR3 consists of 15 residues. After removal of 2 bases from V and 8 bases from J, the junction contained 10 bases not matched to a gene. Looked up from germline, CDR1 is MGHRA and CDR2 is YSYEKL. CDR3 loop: CASSQSTSGTIKQYF. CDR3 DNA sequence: TGCGCCAGCAGCCAATCGACTAGCGGAACTATAAAGCAGTACTTC.

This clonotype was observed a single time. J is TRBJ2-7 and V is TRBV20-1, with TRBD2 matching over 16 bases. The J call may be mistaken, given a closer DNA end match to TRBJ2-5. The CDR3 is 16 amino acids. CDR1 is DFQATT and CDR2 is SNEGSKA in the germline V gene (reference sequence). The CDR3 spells CSASLGTSGGAETQYF. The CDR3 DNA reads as TGCAGTGCTAGTTTGGGGACTAGCGGGGGGGCGGAGACCCAGTACTTC.

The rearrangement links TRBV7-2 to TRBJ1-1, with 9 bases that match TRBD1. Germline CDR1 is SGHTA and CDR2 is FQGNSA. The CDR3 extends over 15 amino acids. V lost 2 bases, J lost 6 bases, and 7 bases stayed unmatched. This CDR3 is CASSLLGTGWSEAFF. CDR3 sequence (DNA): TGTGCCAGCAGCTTATTAGGGACAGGGTGGTCTGAAGCTTTCTTT.

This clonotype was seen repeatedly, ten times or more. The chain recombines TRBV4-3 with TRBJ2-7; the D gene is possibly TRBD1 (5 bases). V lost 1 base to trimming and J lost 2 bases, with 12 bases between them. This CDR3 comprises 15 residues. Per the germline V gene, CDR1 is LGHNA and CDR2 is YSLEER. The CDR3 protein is CASSQATGRTYEQYF. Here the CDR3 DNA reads TGCGCCAGCAGCCAAGCAACAGGCAGAACCTACGAGCAGTACTTC.

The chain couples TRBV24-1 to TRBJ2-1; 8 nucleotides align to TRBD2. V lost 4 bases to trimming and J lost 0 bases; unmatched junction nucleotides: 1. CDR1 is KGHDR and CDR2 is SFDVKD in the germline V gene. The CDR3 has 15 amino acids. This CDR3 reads CATSDLAGSYNEQFF. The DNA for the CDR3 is TGTGCCACCAGTGACCTAGCGGGCTCCTACAATGAGCAGTTCTTC.

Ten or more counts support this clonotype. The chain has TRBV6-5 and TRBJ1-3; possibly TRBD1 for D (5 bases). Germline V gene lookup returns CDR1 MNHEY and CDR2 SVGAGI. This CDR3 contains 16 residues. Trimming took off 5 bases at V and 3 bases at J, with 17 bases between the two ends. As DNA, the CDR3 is TGTGCCAGCAGTCCTAGGGGCAGGGTCTATGGAAACACCATATATTTT. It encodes CASSPRGRVYGNTIYF.

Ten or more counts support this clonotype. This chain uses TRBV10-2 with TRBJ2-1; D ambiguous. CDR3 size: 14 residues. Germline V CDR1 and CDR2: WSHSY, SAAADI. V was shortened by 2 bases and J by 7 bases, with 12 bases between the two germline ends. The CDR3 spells CASSEGISNNEQFF. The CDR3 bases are TGCGCCAGCAGTGAGGGTATTAGCAATAATGAGCAGTTCTTC.